This TCR beta chain was recovered during a study of blood T cell dynamics during melanoma immunotherapy. As for the study in general: Patients with metastatic melanoma got pembrolizumab or nivolumab-ipilimumab as first-line care.

Indicated time point: pre-treatment baseline. Patients with prior systemic cancer treatment, concomitant immunosuppressants, or other active malignancies were excluded. V lost 5 bases, J lost 2 bases, and 4 bases stayed unmatched. The germline gives CDR1 LNHNV, CDR2 YYDKDF (reference sequence). The CDR3 consists of 14 residues. Every bulk PBMC sample received the same 350 ng of DNA. Sequenced by immunoSEQ multiplex PCR; TCRdb stores in-frame clones only, minus some. Of 14,000 or so clones listed, 80% to 90% are singletons. This rearrangement joins TRBV15 to TRBJ2-7, with 9 nucleotides matching TRBD1. The sequencing used blood, collected from a patient treated with checkpoint blockade. This TCR was recovered from a human donor with melanoma. CDR3 nucleotide sequence: TGTGCCACCAGCCTCCGGACAGGGGCCTACGAGCAGTACTTC. Amino acids: CATSLRTGAYEQYF.